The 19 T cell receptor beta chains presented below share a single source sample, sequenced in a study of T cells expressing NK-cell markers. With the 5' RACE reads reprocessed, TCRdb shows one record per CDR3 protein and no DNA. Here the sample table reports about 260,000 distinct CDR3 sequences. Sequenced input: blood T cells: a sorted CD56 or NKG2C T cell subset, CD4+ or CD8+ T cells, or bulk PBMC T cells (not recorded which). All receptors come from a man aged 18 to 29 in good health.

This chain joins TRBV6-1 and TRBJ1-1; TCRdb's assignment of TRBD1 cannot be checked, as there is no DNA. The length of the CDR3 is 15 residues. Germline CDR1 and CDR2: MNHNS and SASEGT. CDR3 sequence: CASSNRGGMNTEAFF.

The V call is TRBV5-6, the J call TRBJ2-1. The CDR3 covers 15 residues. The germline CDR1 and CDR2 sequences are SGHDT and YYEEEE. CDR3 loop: CASSFLGTVGNEQFF.

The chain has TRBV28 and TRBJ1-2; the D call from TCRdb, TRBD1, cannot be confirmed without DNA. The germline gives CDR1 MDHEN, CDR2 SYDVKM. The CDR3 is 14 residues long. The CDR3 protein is CASSMRGTIYGYTF.

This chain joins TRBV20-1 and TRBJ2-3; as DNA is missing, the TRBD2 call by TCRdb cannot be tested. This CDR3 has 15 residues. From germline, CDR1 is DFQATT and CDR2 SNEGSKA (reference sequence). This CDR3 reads CSASLAGGHTDTQYF.

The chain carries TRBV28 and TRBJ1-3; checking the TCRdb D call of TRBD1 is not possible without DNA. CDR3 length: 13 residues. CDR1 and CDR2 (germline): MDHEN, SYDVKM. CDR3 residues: CASTTDSGNTIYF.

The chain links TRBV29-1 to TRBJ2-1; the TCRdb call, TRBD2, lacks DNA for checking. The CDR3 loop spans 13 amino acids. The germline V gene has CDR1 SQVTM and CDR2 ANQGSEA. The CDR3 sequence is CSVRRLVTNEQFF.

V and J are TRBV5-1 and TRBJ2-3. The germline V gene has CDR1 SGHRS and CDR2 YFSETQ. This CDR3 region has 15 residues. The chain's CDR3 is CASSFPRSSTDTQYF.

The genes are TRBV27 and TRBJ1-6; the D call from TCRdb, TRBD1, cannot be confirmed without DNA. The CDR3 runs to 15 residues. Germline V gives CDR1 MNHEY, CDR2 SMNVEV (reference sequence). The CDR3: CASSNSGTGGSPLHF.

The chain's CDR3 is CASSQGVRKLAKNIQYF. The chain uses TRBV3-1 and TRBJ2-4. This CDR3 comprises 17 residues. Germline V gene data show CDR1 as LGHDT and CDR2 as YNNKEL (reference sequence).

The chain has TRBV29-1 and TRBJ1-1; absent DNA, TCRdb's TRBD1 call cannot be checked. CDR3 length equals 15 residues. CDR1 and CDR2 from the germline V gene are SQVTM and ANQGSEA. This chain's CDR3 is CSVGYRGPRGTEAFF.

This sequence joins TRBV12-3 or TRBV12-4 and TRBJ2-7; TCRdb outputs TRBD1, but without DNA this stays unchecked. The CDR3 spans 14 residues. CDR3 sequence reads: CASSLGGVDYEQYF.

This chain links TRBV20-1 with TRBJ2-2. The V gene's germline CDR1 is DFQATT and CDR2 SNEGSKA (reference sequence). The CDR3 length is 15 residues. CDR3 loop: CSATTETWDTGELFF.

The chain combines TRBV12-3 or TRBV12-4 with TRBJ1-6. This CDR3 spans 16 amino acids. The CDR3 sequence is CASSLAGSSYNSPLHF.

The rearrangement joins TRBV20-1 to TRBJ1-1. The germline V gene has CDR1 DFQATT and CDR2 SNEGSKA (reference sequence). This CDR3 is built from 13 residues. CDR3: CSASPRKNTEAFF.

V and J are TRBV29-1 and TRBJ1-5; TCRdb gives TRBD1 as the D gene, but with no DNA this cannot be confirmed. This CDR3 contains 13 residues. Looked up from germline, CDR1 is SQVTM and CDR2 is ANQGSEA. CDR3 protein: CSVTGISGQPQHF.

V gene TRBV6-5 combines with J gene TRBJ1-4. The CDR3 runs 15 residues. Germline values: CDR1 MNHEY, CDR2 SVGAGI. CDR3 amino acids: CASSLQSERGEKLFF.

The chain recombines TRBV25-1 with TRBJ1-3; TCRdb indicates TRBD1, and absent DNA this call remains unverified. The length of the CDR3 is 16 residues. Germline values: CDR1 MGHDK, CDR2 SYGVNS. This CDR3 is CASSGYQGARGNTIYF.

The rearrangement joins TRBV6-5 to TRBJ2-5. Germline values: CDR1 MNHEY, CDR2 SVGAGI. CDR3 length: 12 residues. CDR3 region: CASRSKRETQYF.

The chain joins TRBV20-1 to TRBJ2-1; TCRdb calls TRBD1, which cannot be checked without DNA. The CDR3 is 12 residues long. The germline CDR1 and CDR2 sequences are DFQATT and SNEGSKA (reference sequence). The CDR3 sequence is CSARGTGYEQFF.